Following are 32 T cell receptor beta chains from one sample sequenced in a study of T cell responses to AZD1222 COVID-19 vaccine. Only in-frame clones appear in the TCRdb table, and some are missing; sequencing was by immunoSEQ multiplex PCR. The data hold 150,000 or so clones, with 80% to 95% observed a single time. Sequencing used peripheral blood, obtained 28 days after the second AZD1222 dose. Source of these receptors: an adult who received the AZD1222 COVID-19 vaccine.

The chain joins TRBV7-9 to TRBJ2-7, with 7 positions matching TRBD1. Trimming at V came to 0 bases and at J to 5 bases, leaving 4 bases not matched to a gene. Germline V CDR1 and CDR2: SEHNR, FQNEAQ (reference sequence). There are 14 residues in the CDR3. In DNA form, the CDR3 reads TGTGCCAGCAGCTTAGCGGGACAGCCGAACGAGCAGTACTTC. Translated: CASSLAGQPNEQYF.

The J gene is TRBJ2-2, the V gene TRBV4-1; 13 nucleotides line up with TRBD2. V shed 0 bases and J 4 bases; nucleotides not matched to a gene: 14. Looked up from germline, CDR1 is MGHRA and CDR2 is YSYEKL. The CDR3 runs to 21 residues. The CDR3 DNA follows: TGCGCCAGCAGCCAAGATCCGGTGACTAGCGGGAGGCTAATGGGCACCGGGGAGCTGTTTTTT. It codes for CASSQDPVTSGRLMGTGELFF.

The sample holds one count of this clone. The chain links TRBV6-5 to TRBJ2-2; possibly TRBD2 for D (5 bases). This CDR3 spans 13 amino acids. Germline lookup yields CDR1 MNHEY and CDR2 SVGAGI. With 4 bases removed from V and 7 bases from J, the gap between germline ends came to 10 bases. The CDR3 coding sequence is TGTGCCAGCAGTTGGGAGAGGGTCGGGGAGCTGTTTTTT. Translated: CASSWERVGELFF.

Here the CDR3 DNA reads TGTGCCAGCAGCTTGAGGGCTGGAAACACCATATATTTT. It encodes CASSLRAGNTIYF. The chain carries TRBV5-6 and TRBJ1-3; D remains unclear. Germline loops: CDR1 SGHDT, CDR2 YYEEEE. This CDR3 comprises 13 residues. Between the trimmed V and J ends, which lost 1 base and 2 bases, there was a span of 4 bases.

The gene calls are TRBV28 and TRBJ2-3; 11 nucleotides match TRBD2. The J segment lost 2 bases and the V segment lost 4 bases, leaving 5 bases of the junction unmatched. The germline V gene has CDR1 MDHEN and CDR2 SYDVKM. The CDR3 is 16 amino acids. CDR3 in amino acids: CASSSTSGTVTDTQYF. The CDR3 DNA follows: TGTGCCAGCAGTTCGACTAGCGGGACAGTCACAGATACGCAGTATTTT.

The chain links TRBV3-1 (or the pseudogene TRBV3-2) to TRBJ2-5; 9 nucleotides agree with TRBD1. Germline V lookup: CDR1 LGHDT, CDR2 YNNKEL (reference sequence). The CDR3 is made up of 14 amino acids. V lost 4 bases to trimming and J lost 7 bases; unmatched junction nucleotides: 7. The CDR3: CASSLGTGKATQYF. The CDR3, as DNA: TGTGCCAGCAGCCTTGGGACAGGGAAGGCGACCCAGTACTTC.

The chain has TRBV28 and TRBJ2-3, with 11 bases aligning to TRBD2. V shed 6 bases, J shed 1 base, and the junction held 3 bases outside the gene matches. There are 15 residues in the CDR3. Germline loops: CDR1 MDHEN, CDR2 SYDVKM. The chain's CDR3 is CASSPTSGGTDTQYF. DNA of the CDR3: TGTGCCAGCAGCCCGACTAGCGGGGGCACAGATACGCAGTATTTT.

The chain joins TRBV4-3 to TRBJ2-7; TRBD1 agrees at 7 bases. With V trimmed by 0 bases and J by 3 bases, 5 bases remained unmatched. Germline CDR1 reads LGHNA; CDR2 reads YSLEER. The CDR3 is made up of 15 amino acids. The chain's CDR3 is CASSQDPTGSYEQYF. CDR3 DNA: TGCGCCAGCAGCCAAGATCCGACAGGGAGCTACGAGCAGTACTTC.

The rearrangement links TRBV28 to TRBJ1-6; 7 bases match TRBD1. Per the germline V gene, CDR1 is MDHEN and CDR2 is SYDVKM. There are 12 residues in the CDR3. The ends lost 4 bases at V and 9 bases at J; junction bases unmatched: 0. DNA of the CDR3: TGTGCCAGCAGTTCAGGGGGTTCACCCCTCCACTTT. It yields the protein CASSSGGSPLHF. The whole variable domain, filled in from reference TRBV28 and TRBJ1-6, reads DVKVTQSSRYLVKRTGEKVFLECVQDMDHENMFWYRQDPGLGLRLIYFSYDVKMKEKGDIPEGYSVSREKKERFSLILESASTNQTSMYLCASSSGGSPLHFGNGTRLTVT.

The chain couples TRBV27 to TRBJ2-7, with 7 bases lining up with TRBD1. J lost 2 bases, V lost 10 bases, and 5 bases had no gene match. This CDR3 spans 12 amino acids. Germline V lookup: CDR1 MNHEY, CDR2 SMNVEV (reference sequence). The CDR3 sequence is CATQTGPYEQYF. As DNA, the CDR3 is TGTGCCACACAGACAGGGCCCTACGAGCAGTACTTC.

As DNA, the CDR3 is TGTGCCAGCAGCTTTGGACAGGCAAACACTGAAGCTTTCTTT. It translates to CASSFGQANTEAFF. This chain links TRBV7-9 with TRBJ1-1, with 7 bases fitting TRBD1. The CDR3 consists of 14 residues. CDR1 is SEHNR and CDR2 is FQNEAQ in the germline V gene (reference sequence). J was trimmed by 2 bases and V by 3 bases; bases with no gene match: 3.

The chain uses TRBV7-3 and TRBJ2-1; 11 bases fit TRBD2. Germline CDR1 SGHTA, CDR2 FQGTGA. The J segment lost 9 bases and the V segment lost 5 bases, leaving 12 bases of the junction unmatched. There are 16 residues in the CDR3. The CDR3 bases are TGTGCCAGCAGCGCGAGCGGGACTAGCGGAGTAGGTGAGCAGTTCTTC. It encodes CASSASGTSGVGEQFF. Full variable domain (missing parts from reference TRBV7-3 and TRBJ2-1): GAGVSQTPSNKVTEKGKYVELRCDPISGHTALYWYRQSLGQGPEFLIYFQGTGAADDSGLPNDRFFAVRPEGSVSTLKIQRTERGDSAVYLCASSASGTSGVGEQFFGPGTRLTVL.

V is TRBV9 and J is TRBJ2-1; the D is unclear. Trimming took off 3 bases at V and 11 bases at J, with 15 bases between the two ends. Germline V lookup: CDR1 SGDLS, CDR2 YYNGEE. This CDR3 has 13 amino acids. CDR3 DNA sequence: TGTGCCAGCAGCGACCGAGTTAGTGATAAGCAGTTCTTC. It encodes CASSDRVSDKQFF.

The gene calls are TRBV6-5 and TRBJ1-5; unclear D gene. V was trimmed by 6 bases and J by 0 bases, leaving 12 bases between them. Germline assignment: CDR1 MNHEY and CDR2 SVGAGI. CDR3 length: 15 residues. The chain's CDR3 is CASRAGLNSNQPQHF. The CDR3 DNA reads TGTGCCAGCAGAGCCGGGTTAAATAGCAATCAGCCCCAGCATTTT.

The CDR3 loop is CASSEFRDSNQPQHF. CDR3 sequence (DNA): TGCGCCAGCAGTGAGTTCAGGGATAGCAATCAGCCCCAGCATTTT. This chain links TRBV10-2 with TRBJ1-5, with D perhaps matching TRBD1 (5 bases). Germline CDR1 WSHSY, CDR2 SAAADI. V was cut by 1 base and J by 0 bases, with 7 bases left in between. This CDR3 has 15 amino acids.

The gene calls are TRBV9 and TRBJ2-5; possible D gene TRBD2, 5 bases. The CDR3 runs 16 residues. CDR1 and CDR2 from the germline V gene are SGDLS and YYNGEE. Trimming took off 3 bases at V and 4 bases at J, with 19 bases between the two ends. The CDR3 DNA reads TGTGCCAGCAGCGCGGTGGCGGGTGGTTCGTCAGAGACCCAGTACTTC. It yields the protein CASSAVAGGSSETQYF.

The V and J genes are TRBV28 and TRBJ1-1, with 7 bases identical to TRBD1. The CDR3 extends over 14 amino acids. Germline CDR1 MDHEN, CDR2 SYDVKM. With V trimmed by 6 bases and J by 1 base, 5 bases remained unmatched. CDR3 coding DNA: TGTGCCAGCAGGTCGGGACAGCAGAACACTGAAGCTTTCTTT. Amino acids: CASRSGQQNTEAFF.

V is TRBV5-6 and J is TRBJ1-5; possible D gene TRBD1, 6 bases. This CDR3 region has 14 residues. The germline V gene has CDR1 SGHDT and CDR2 YYEEEE. Trimming pared 2 bases from V and 8 bases from J, leaving 14 bases between. CDR3 DNA sequence: TGTGCCAGCAGCTTTTACACAGGGAGGGAGCCCCAGCATTTT. This translates into CASSFYTGREPQHF.

CDR3 DNA: TGCGCCAGCAGCCAAAGCGTGGGTTCTAACTATGGCTACACCTTC. Protein product: CASSQSVGSNYGYTF. This chain links TRBV4-1 with TRBJ1-2; unclear D gene. CDR3 size: 15 residues. CDR1 is MGHRA and CDR2 is YSYEKL in the germline V gene. Trimming took off 2 bases at V and 0 bases at J, with 10 bases between the two ends.

The chain employs TRBV29-1 and TRBJ1-2; TRBD1 matches 10 bases. The CDR3 runs 14 residues. The germline gives CDR1 SQVTM, CDR2 ANQGSEA. Trimming removed 4 bases from V and 5 bases from J; junction bases left unmatched: 7. CDR3 bases: TGCAGCGTTGCCCGAGGGACAGGGGTGTATGGCTACACCTTC. Translated, it gives CSVARGTGVYGYTF.

The genes are TRBV28 and TRBJ1-1; D possibly corresponds to TRBD1 (5 bases). The CDR3 covers 15 residues. V dropped 5 bases and J dropped 1 base, with 14 bases sitting between them. Germline CDR1 and CDR2: MDHEN and SYDVKM. The CDR3 DNA reads as TGTGCCAGCAGTGTGGGTGGACAATCGAACACTGAAGCTTTCTTT. This gives the protein CASSVGGQSNTEAFF.

This chain joins TRBV28 and TRBJ2-7, with 7 bases aligning to TRBD2. Trimming cost V 9 bases and J 7 bases; bases outside gene matches: 9. Germline CDR1 is MDHEN and CDR2 is SYDVKM. The CDR3 has 12 residues. CDR3 DNA sequence: TGTGCCAGTCGTGGGGGGGTCGGGGAGCAGTACTTC. It translates to CASRGGVGEQYF. Full variable domain (rest looked up from reference TRBV28 and TRBJ2-7): DVKVTQSSRYLVKRTGEKVFLECVQDMDHENMFWYRQDPGLGLRLIYFSYDVKMKEKGDIPEGYSVSREKKERFSLILESASTNQTSMYLCASRGGVGEQYFGPGTRLTVT.

This chain joins TRBV7-2 and TRBJ2-3; 9 positions match TRBD2. The CDR3 is 15 amino acids. CDR1 is SGHTA, CDR2 FQGNSA, per germline. After removal of 5 bases from V and 5 bases from J, the junction contained 8 bases not matched to a gene. CDR3 sequence: CASSTRGSGGDTQYF. The CDR3 DNA sequence: TGTGCCAGCAGCACACGAGGTAGCGGGGGAGATACGCAGTATTTT.

V and J are TRBV29-1 and TRBJ1-2; the match to TRBD1 covers 7 bases. This CDR3 comprises 14 residues. The germline gives CDR1 SQVTM, CDR2 ANQGSEA. J lost 4 bases, V lost 3 bases, and 8 bases had no gene match. CDR3 in amino acids: CSVDRQGSAYGYTF. The CDR3 bases are TGCAGCGTTGATAGACAGGGTAGTGCCTATGGCTACACCTTC.

The chain is built from TRBV19 and TRBJ2-7; 9 positions match TRBD1. Germline loops: CDR1 LNHDA, CDR2 SQIVND (reference sequence). CDR3 length equals 15 residues. J gave up 0 bases and V 4 bases, and 4 bases lay outside the gene matches. The CDR3 region is CASSRTGESSYEQYF. CDR3 nucleotide sequence: TGTGCCAGTAGTAGGACAGGGGAAAGCTCCTACGAGCAGTACTTC. Drawing the rest from reference TRBV19 and TRBJ2-7, the complete variable domain is DGGITQSPKYLFRKEGQNVTLSCEQNLNHDAMYWYRQDPGQGLRLIYYSQIVNDFQKGDIAEGYSVSREKKESFPLTVTSAQKNPTAFYLCASSRTGESSYEQYFGPGTRLTVT.

J is TRBJ2-5 and V is TRBV15; tentatively, D is TRBD2 (6 bases). The CDR3 consists of 13 residues. Trimming cost V 4 bases and J 5 bases, with 11 bases left between them. Germline V gene sequence: CDR1 LNHNV, CDR2 YYDKDF (reference sequence). The chain's CDR3 is CATSIKGRETQYF. The CDR3 DNA follows: TGTGCCACCAGCATCAAGGGGAGGGAGACCCAGTACTTC.

This clone came up once. This sequence joins TRBV7-2 and TRBJ1-4; D possibly corresponds to TRBD1 (6 bases). V dropped 5 bases and J dropped 6 bases, with 7 bases sitting between them. Per germline, CDR1 SGHTA and CDR2 FQGNSA. The CDR3 extends over 12 amino acids. Here the CDR3 reads CASSQGYEKLFF. CDR3 bases: TGTGCCAGCAGCCAGGGGTATGAAAAACTGTTTTTT.

The chain has TRBV19 and TRBJ1-2, with TRBD1 matching 12 bases. The CDR3 is 16 residues long. Losses at the gene ends were 5 bases for V and 4 bases for J; bases not matched to a gene: 8. The germline V gene has CDR1 LNHDA and CDR2 SQIVND (reference sequence). CDR3 loop: CASSSGQGAVVYGYTF. The CDR3 nucleotides are TGTGCCAGTAGTTCGGGACAGGGGGCGGTCGTCTATGGCTACACCTTC.

This chain links TRBV9 with TRBJ1-6; D unresolved. The germline gives CDR1 SGDLS, CDR2 YYNGEE. The CDR3 has 17 amino acids. Trimming left V 0 bases short and J 5 bases short, with 15 bases between. The CDR3 spells CASSVGAQAGNNSPLHF. DNA for the CDR3: TGTGCCAGCAGCGTAGGGGCCCAGGCTGGTAATAATTCACCCCTCCACTTT.

The gene calls are TRBV6-2 or TRBV6-3 and TRBJ2-2; no reliable D call. The CDR3 has 14 residues. Germline CDR1 MNHEY, CDR2 SVGEGT. Trimming cost V 3 bases and J 8 bases, with 13 bases left between them. The CDR3 sequence is CASSYVGPRGELFF. For the CDR3, the DNA is TGTGCCAGCAGTTATGTCGGCCCCAGAGGGGAGCTGTTTTTT.

This clone was seen a single time. The chain recombines TRBV7-3 with TRBJ2-1, with 7 bases lining up with TRBD2. The germline V gene has CDR1 SGHTA and CDR2 FQGTGA. The trim removed 4 bases at V and 15 bases at J, leaving 9 bases unmatched. The CDR3 covers 12 residues. CDR3 DNA sequence: TGTGCCAGCAGCTCGAACGGGAGGACCCCGTTCTTC. Amino acids: CASSSNGRTPFF.

J is TRBJ1-1 and V is TRBV6-5, with D perhaps TRBD1 (6 bases). The CDR3 spans 15 residues. The ends were cut back, 7 bases at V and 4 bases at J, with 19 bases in the middle. Germline CDR1 and CDR2: MNHEY and SVGAGI. The CDR3 loop is CASTPNRVSSTEAFF. The CDR3 DNA follows: TGTGCCAGCACCCCAAACAGGGTTTCTAGCACTGAAGCTTTCTTT.